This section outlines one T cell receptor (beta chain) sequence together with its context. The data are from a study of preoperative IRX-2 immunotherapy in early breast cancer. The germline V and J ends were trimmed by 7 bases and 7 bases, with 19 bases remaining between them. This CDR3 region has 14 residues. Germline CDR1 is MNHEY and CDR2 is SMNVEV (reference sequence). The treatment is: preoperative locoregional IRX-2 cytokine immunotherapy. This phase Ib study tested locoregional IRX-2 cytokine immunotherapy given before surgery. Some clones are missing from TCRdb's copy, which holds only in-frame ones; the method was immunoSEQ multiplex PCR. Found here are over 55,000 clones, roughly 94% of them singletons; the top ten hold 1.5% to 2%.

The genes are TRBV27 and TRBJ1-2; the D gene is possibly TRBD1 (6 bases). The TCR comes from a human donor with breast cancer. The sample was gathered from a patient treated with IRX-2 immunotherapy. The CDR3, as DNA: TGTGCCAGCACTGTACAGGGTGGGAATGGTGGCTACACCTTC. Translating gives CASTVQGGNGGYTF.